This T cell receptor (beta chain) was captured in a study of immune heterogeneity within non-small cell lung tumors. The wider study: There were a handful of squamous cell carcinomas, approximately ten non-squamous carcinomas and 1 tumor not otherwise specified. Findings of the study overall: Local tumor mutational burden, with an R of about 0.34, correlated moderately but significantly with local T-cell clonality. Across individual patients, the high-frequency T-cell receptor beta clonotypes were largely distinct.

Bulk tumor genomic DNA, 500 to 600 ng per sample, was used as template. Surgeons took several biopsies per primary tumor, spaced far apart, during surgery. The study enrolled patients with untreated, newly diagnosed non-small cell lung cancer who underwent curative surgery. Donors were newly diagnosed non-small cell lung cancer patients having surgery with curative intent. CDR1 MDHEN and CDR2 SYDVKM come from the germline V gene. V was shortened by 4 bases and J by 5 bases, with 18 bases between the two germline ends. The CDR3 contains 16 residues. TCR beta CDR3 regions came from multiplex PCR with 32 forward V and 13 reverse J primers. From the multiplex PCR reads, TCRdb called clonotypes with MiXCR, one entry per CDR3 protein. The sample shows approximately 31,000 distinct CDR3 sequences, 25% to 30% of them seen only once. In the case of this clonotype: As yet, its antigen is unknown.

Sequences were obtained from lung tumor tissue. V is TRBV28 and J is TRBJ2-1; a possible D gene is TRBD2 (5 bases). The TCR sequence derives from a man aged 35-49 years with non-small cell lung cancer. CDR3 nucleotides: TGTGCCAGCAGTTCCCCCGGGGTAGCGATCGACAATGAGCAGTTCTTC. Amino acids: CASSSPGVAIDNEQFF.